This entry lists 12 T cell receptor beta chains sequenced from one sample in a study of beta chain features in type 1 diabetes. Study results and caveats: Moderately but significantly shorter TCRB CDR3s were found in Type 1 diabetes patients in all four CD4+ subsets.

Expressed TCRB transcripts were sequenced after all isolated RNA was converted to cDNA. Some clones are missing from TCRdb's copy, which holds only in-frame ones; the method was immunoSEQ multiplex PCR. The sample shows about 260,000 clones, around 21% of them seen only once. No antigen has been assigned to these receptors. Sequenced: naive CD4+ T cells from blood. Every receptor here comes from a woman aged 40 to 55 with type 1 diabetes.

CDR3 in amino acids: CASSYGRDSYEQYF. As DNA, the CDR3 is TGTGCCAGCAGTTACGGCAGGGACTCCTACGAGCAGTACTTC. V gene TRBV6-5 combines with J gene TRBJ2-7; D possibly corresponds to TRBD1 (5 bases). This CDR3 is 14 amino acids long. The V end was cut by 2 bases, the J end by 0 bases, with 8 bases between. Looked up from germline, CDR1 is MNHEY and CDR2 is SVGAGI.

The chain is built from TRBV2 and TRBJ1-1; 9 bases line up with TRBD1. There are 14 residues in the CDR3. The V gene end was trimmed by 5 bases and the J gene end by 10 bases; junction bases not matched to a gene: 11. From germline, CDR1 is SNHLY and CDR2 FYNNEI. CDR3 in amino acids: CASSTGQGGLGAFF. CDR3 DNA: TGTGCCAGCAGTACGGGACAGGGTGGCTTAGGAGCTTTCTTT. Full variable domain (rest looked up from reference TRBV2 and TRBJ1-1): EPEVTQTPSHQVTQMGQEVILRCVPISNHLYFYWYRQILGQKVEFLVSFYNNEISEKSEIFDDQFSVERPDGSNFTLKIRSTKLEDSAMYFCASSTGQGGLGAFFGQGTRLTVV.

The chain couples TRBV25-1 to TRBJ1-1; the match to TRBD1 covers 10 bases. The CDR3 sequence is 16 residues long. From germline, CDR1 is MGHDK and CDR2 SYGVNS. After removal of 4 bases from V and 0 bases from J, the junction contained 5 bases not matched to a gene. This CDR3 is CASSARTGGLNTEAFF. The CDR3 DNA reads TGTGCCAGCAGTGCCCGGACAGGGGGTTTGAACACTGAAGCTTTCTTT. The whole variable domain, filled in from reference TRBV25-1 and TRBJ1-1, reads EADIYQTPRYLVIGTGKKITLECSQTMGHDKMYWYQQDPGMELHLIHYSYGVNSTEKGDLSSESTVSRIRTEHFPLTLESARPSHTSQYLCASSARTGGLNTEAFFGQGTRLTVV.

This clone was seen a few times. V usage is TRBV1 and J usage is TRBJ2-2; TRBD1 reflects the table's D call only, with no check against the DNA. TRBV1 is listed as a pseudogene. This CDR3 is built from 14 residues. The chain's CDR3 is CTSSRRQVPGELFF. The CDR3 region has the DNA TGCACCAGCAGCCGTCGACAGGTCCCCGGGGAGCTGTTTTTT.

This clone was recorded a few times. The CDR3 protein is CASRPGPNGAQYF. CDR3 bases: TGTGCCAGCAGACCTGGACCGAACGGGGCCCAGTACTTC. The rearrangement links TRBV5-4 to TRBJ2-5; D might be TRBD2 (5 bases). CDR1 and CDR2 (germline): SGHNT, YYREEE (reference sequence). Trimming took 5 bases from V and 9 from J, leaving 17 bases between them. CDR3 size: 13 residues.

This clone was counted a few times. V is TRBV6-5 and J is TRBJ1-6, with TRBD1 matching 7 bases. Germline lookup yields CDR1 MNHEY and CDR2 SVGAGI. CDR3 size: 16 residues. The V and J ends lost 0 bases and 9 bases, in that order; junction bases with no gene match: 8. The CDR3 loop is CASSYSKTGFGSPLHF. CDR3 DNA: TGTGCCAGCAGTTACTCAAAGACAGGGTTCGGTTCACCCCTCCACTTT.

This chain links TRBV18 with TRBJ1-5, with TRBD1 matching 7 bases. Trimming took 1 base from V and 3 from J; bases not matched to a gene: 3. The germline gives CDR1 KGHSH, CDR2 LQKENI. The CDR3 extends over 15 amino acids. CDR3 residues: CASSPQGADNQPQHF. The CDR3 region has the DNA TGTGCCAGCTCACCACAGGGGGCCGACAATCAGCCCCAGCATTTT.

This clone has a single count. The chain joins TRBV4-3 to TRBJ2-7, with D possibly being TRBD2 (6 bases). Germline values: CDR1 LGHNA, CDR2 YSLEER. V lost 0 bases and J lost 5, with 20 bases in between. CDR3 size: 17 residues. The CDR3 loop reads CASSQDLGAGTSNEQYF. DNA of the CDR3: TGCGCCAGCAGCCAAGACCTTGGGGCGGGGACCTCAAACGAGCAGTACTTC.

The V gene is TRBV29-1, the J gene TRBJ2-5; D is possibly TRBD2 (5 bases). Trimming took off 1 base at V and 8 bases at J, with 11 bases between the two ends. CDR3 length equals 12 residues. Germline V gene lookup returns CDR1 SQVTM and CDR2 ANQGSEA. CDR3 nucleotide sequence: TGCAGCGTTGAAGCCAGCGGTGGAACCCAGTACTTC. Protein sequence: CSVEASGGTQYF.

V and J are TRBV7-9 and TRBJ2-4, with D maybe TRBD2 (7 bases). Germline V gene sequence: CDR1 SEHNR, CDR2 FQNEAQ (reference sequence). V lost 2 bases to trimming and J lost 2 bases, with 22 bases between them. The CDR3 has 19 amino acids. CDR3 protein: CASSLRYRRGAGTKNIQYF. The CDR3 DNA follows: TGTGCCAGCAGCTTACGATATCGTCGGGGGGCTGGGACCAAAAACATTCAGTACTTC.

The chain recombines TRBV2 with TRBJ2-7; TRBD1 matches 10 bases. Germline loops: CDR1 SNHLY, CDR2 FYNNEI. V lost 8 bases and J lost 6; bases outside the gene matches: 4. The CDR3 runs 12 residues. The CDR3 here is CASSGQGTEQYF. CDR3 in DNA: TGTGCCAGCTCGGGACAGGGGACCGAGCAGTACTTC.

The chain joins TRBV9 to TRBJ2-7, with 7 bases that match TRBD1. CDR3 length equals 15 residues. CDR1 is SGDLS, CDR2 YYNGEE, per germline. The junction had 6 bases not matched to a gene; V was cut back by 0 bases and J by 3 bases. The CDR3, as DNA: TGTGCCAGCAGCGTAGCTGGGGGACAGAACTACGAGCAGTACTTC. Its protein is CASSVAGGQNYEQYF.